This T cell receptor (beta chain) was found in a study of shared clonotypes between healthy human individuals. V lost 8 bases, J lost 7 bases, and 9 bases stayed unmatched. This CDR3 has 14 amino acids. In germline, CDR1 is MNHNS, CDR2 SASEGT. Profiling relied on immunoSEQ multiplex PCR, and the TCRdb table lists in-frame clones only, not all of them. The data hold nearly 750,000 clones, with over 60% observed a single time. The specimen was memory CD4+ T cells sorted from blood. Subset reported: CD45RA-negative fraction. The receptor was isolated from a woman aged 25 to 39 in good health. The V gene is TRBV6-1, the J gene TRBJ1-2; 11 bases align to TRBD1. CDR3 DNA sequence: TGTGCCAGCGCCTCTGAGGGACAGGGGGGTGGCTACACCTTC. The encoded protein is CASASEGQGGGYTF.